Listed below are T cell receptor beta chains from one sample, sequenced in a study of regulatory T cells in long-lasting Graves disease. TCRdb analysed the multiplex PCR reads with MiXCR anew, one entry per CDR3 protein. The sample contains around 250,000 distinct CDR3 sequences, 18% of which appear only once. A further study also used this sample, focusing on T cells in Graves' hyperthyroidism and ophthalmopathy.

The sequenced sample was peripheral blood mononuclear cells (PBMCs), obtained at new diagnosis, from a patient treated with antithyroid drugs. These receptors originate from a woman in her 30s with Graves disease. Both conserved end residues are part of each CDR3. Clone size is given for some rows only: seen once, a few or many times, or a class if the clone is expanded.

v_gene: TRBV6-2/TRBV6-3
abundance: few
CDR3aa: CASSLMWGPNEKLFF

v_gene: TRBV7-9
abundance: few
CDR3aa: CASSESRGFNEKLFF

v_gene: TRBV12-3/TRBV12-4
abundance: many
CDR3aa: CASSLSGGEAFF

v_gene: TRBV19
abundance: many
CDR3aa: CASSIDAGGPGTQYF

v_gene: TRBV7-7
abundance: many
CDR3aa: CASSLGTGGGNNEQFF

v_gene: TRBV6-1
abundance: many
CDR3aa: CASRRTEYNSPLHF

v_gene: TRBV10-2
abundance: many
CDR3aa: CASSETYGYTF

v_gene: TRBV15
abundance: many
CDR3aa: CATSRETLYGDRDPEAFF

v_gene: TRBV7-8
abundance: many
CDR3aa: CASSSDLRDTQYF

v_gene: TRBV13
abundance: .
CDR3aa: CASSLGEGLEQYF

v_gene: TRBV7-9
abundance: many
CDR3aa: CASSPINVPVETQYF

v_gene: TRBV6-5
abundance: many
CDR3aa: CASSYGPPTKNTEAFF

v_gene: TRBV19
abundance: many
CDR3aa: CASQDRESYGYTF

v_gene: TRBV20-1
abundance: many
CDR3aa: CSAAVLMGTEAFF

v_gene: TRBV18
abundance: many
CDR3aa: CASSPGTDTQYF

v_gene: TRBV5-1
abundance: many
CDR3aa: CASSLQGDTGELFF

v_gene: TRBV29-1
abundance: few
CDR3aa: CSVEGASGGAPGELFF

v_gene: TRBV5-1
abundance: many
CDR3aa: CASSLEGQYTEAFF

v_gene: TRBV6-5
abundance: many
CDR3aa: CASSYQISGSSQPQHF

v_gene: TRBV6-9
abundance: many
CDR3aa: CASSFIHRVNTEAFF

v_gene: TRBV12-3/TRBV12-4
abundance: many
CDR3aa: CASSFRAPEYIQYF

v_gene: TRBV20-1
abundance: many
CDR3aa: CSAPHGGGPTDTQYF

v_gene: TRBV16
abundance: few
CDR3aa: CASSQSGTDYQPQHF

v_gene: TRBV20-1
abundance: .
CDR3aa: CSATGGGGELFF

v_gene: TRBV5-5
abundance: many
CDR3aa: CASSLARRYTEAFF

v_gene: TRBV7-9
abundance: many
CDR3aa: CASSLVTGGRYGYTF

v_gene: TRBV5-4
abundance: few
CDR3aa: CASSLGIGEMNTEAFF

v_gene: TRBV2
abundance: many
CDR3aa: CASNRNNNEQFF

v_gene: TRBV12-3/TRBV12-4
abundance: .
CDR3aa: CASSSGQGRAPYNSPLHF

v_gene: TRBV4-1
abundance: .
CDR3aa: CASSQGEGAKGYEQFF

v_gene: TRBV7-9
abundance: many
CDR3aa: CASSLGGGPNSPLHF

v_gene: TRBV24-1
abundance: many
CDR3aa: CATSGGGSDTQYF

v_gene: TRBV5-1
abundance: many
CDR3aa: CASANPGQMNTGELFF

v_gene: TRBV12-3/TRBV12-4
abundance: many
CDR3aa: CASSLGGGGAYNEQFF

v_gene: TRBV28
abundance: .
CDR3aa: CASSLIQGQRTYEQYF

v_gene: TRBV2
abundance: many
CDR3aa: CASRGGGGNQPQHF

v_gene: TRBV6-5
abundance: many
CDR3aa: CASSYDRGSYEQYF

v_gene: TRBV6-2/TRBV6-3
abundance: many
CDR3aa: CASSNPTGEEKLFF

v_gene: TRBV20-1
abundance: many
CDR3aa: CSAETGGSYYEQYF

v_gene: TRBV19
abundance: .
CDR3aa: CASNPARGGTDGYTF